Presented here are 6 T cell receptor beta chains from one specimen sequenced in a study of T cell repertoires in cytomegalovirus infection. TCRdb re-called the reads with MiXCR, one entry per CDR3 protein. The sample yields 75,000 to 100,000 distinct CDR3 sequences, approximately 43% seen once. No antigen has been identified for these receptors. Sequencing was performed on CD8+ T cells from cultured PBMCs, taken from culture after CMV antigen stimulation. The receptors originated from a human donor in good health (CMV status not recorded). Some clones in this sample may be carry-over from other donors' samples.

The V and J genes are TRBV12-3 or TRBV12-4 and TRBJ1-5; D not certain. V was clipped by 6 bases and J by 9 bases, with 21 bases between them. This CDR3 has 15 amino acids. CDR3 in DNA: TGTGCCAGCAGCGCCTCTGGCGGGCCCCCAGGGCCCCAGCATTTT. This translates into CASSASGGPPGPQHF.

This chain uses TRBV4-1 with TRBJ2-7, with a weak D call TRBD2 (6 bases). Trimming left V 0 bases short and J 1 base short, with 10 bases between. The CDR3 sequence is 15 residues long. Germline V lookup: CDR1 MGHRA, CDR2 YSYEKL. As DNA, the CDR3 is TGCGCCAGCAGCCAAGAGACCGGGAGATCCTACGAGCAGTACTTC. Translated: CASSQETGRSYEQYF.

The sample holds a few counts of this clonotype. The chain combines TRBV6-1 with TRBJ2-7; D is possibly TRBD1 (6 bases). This CDR3 has 14 amino acids. Trimming stripped 0 bases from V and 5 bases from J, with 11 bases between. Germline V lookup: CDR1 MNHNS, CDR2 SASEGT. CDR3 nucleotides: TGTGCCAGCAGTGAAGCAGGGGGTACCCACGAGCAGTACTTC. Protein product: CASSEAGGTHEQYF.

This clonotype was picked up a small number of times. This sequence joins TRBV19 and TRBJ2-5; a weak D match, TRBD2 (6 bases). The CDR3 length is 13 residues. The germline V gene has CDR1 LNHDA and CDR2 SQIVND (reference sequence). With 1 base removed from V and 7 bases from J, the gap between germline ends came to 10 bases. Here the CDR3 reads CASSIAHGGTQYF. DNA of the CDR3: TGTGCCAGTAGTATAGCCCACGGGGGGACCCAGTACTTC.

A single count supports this clonotype. The CDR3 region has the DNA TGTGCCAGCACCCCGGGGGGGTCTTCACCCCTCCACTTT. This sequence encodes CASTPGGSSPLHF. The J gene is TRBJ1-6, the V gene TRBV7-6; weak D call: TRBD1 (5 bases). Per the germline V gene, CDR1 is SGHVS and CDR2 is FNYEAQ. CDR3 length equals 13 residues. V lost 7 bases and J lost 9, with 13 bases in between.

CDR3 amino acids: CATGGTGSRELFF. The CDR3 DNA sequence: TGTGCCACCGGAGGAACAGGGAGCCGGGAGCTGTTTTTT. The J gene is TRBJ2-2, the V gene TRBV12-3 or TRBV12-4; weak D call: TRBD1 (6 bases). Trimming cost V 10 bases and J 9 bases, with 18 bases left between them. The CDR3 covers 13 residues.